A single sample is the source of the 19 T cell receptor beta chains below, sequenced in a study of cytomegalovirus exposure and HLA in healthy donors. The PCR ran on 60 Vbeta and 13 Jbeta primers. Produced via immunoSEQ multiplex PCR; TCRdb's table is partial and in-frame only. The profile shows a few hundred thousand clones, around 85% of them singletons. Source material: PBMCs. The source is a girl aged 2 to 9 in good health and CMV-seronegative.

The rearrangement links TRBV5-1 to TRBJ2-2; 11 bases map to TRBD2. The germline V gene encodes CDR1 SGHRS and CDR2 YFSETQ. Trimming at V came to 3 bases and at J to 3 bases, leaving 4 bases not matched to a gene. The CDR3 consists of 16 residues. CDR3 bases: TGCGCCAGCAGCTCACTAGCGGGAGTCCACACCGGGGAGCTGTTTTTT. Protein: CASSSLAGVHTGELFF.

The chain carries TRBV7-9 and TRBJ2-3; D possibly corresponds to TRBD2 (5 bases). The V end was cut by 0 bases, the J end by 4 bases, with 5 bases between. The CDR3 loop spans 13 amino acids. Germline values: CDR1 SEHNR, CDR2 FQNEAQ (reference sequence). CDR3 residues: CASSLAGADTQYF. The CDR3 DNA follows: TGTGCCAGCAGCTTAGCGGGAGCAGATACGCAGTATTTT.

This clone was detected only a few times. The genes are TRBV5-5 and TRBJ2-7, with TRBD1 identical over 7 bases. V was pared by 0 bases and J by 0 bases, with 3 bases of the junction left unmatched. The CDR3 consists of 15 residues. Germline loops: CDR1 SGHKS, CDR2 YYEKEE (reference sequence). The CDR3 is CASSLAGTDSYEQYF. The CDR3, as DNA: TGTGCCAGCAGCTTGGCCGGGACAGACTCCTACGAGCAGTACTTC.

The chain links TRBV4-1 to TRBJ1-4, with TRBD1 as a possible D gene (6 bases). The CDR3 runs 14 residues. Germline V gene lookup returns CDR1 MGHRA and CDR2 YSYEKL. Trimming removed 3 bases from V and 7 bases from J, with 12 bases in between. This CDR3 reads CASSQKTGLEKLFF. DNA for the CDR3: TGCGCCAGCAGCCAGAAGACAGGTCTTGAAAAACTGTTTTTT.

In this sample, this clone turned up a few times. The rearrangement links TRBV19 to TRBJ1-2; 10 nucleotides agree with TRBD1. Germline V CDR1 and CDR2: LNHDA, SQIVND (reference sequence). This CDR3 comprises 15 residues. V was pared by 6 bases and J by 6 bases, with 10 bases of the junction left unmatched. CDR3 amino acids: CASSRGTGAIDGYTF. The CDR3 bases are TGTGCCAGTAGCCGTGGGACAGGGGCTATCGATGGCTACACCTTC.

This sequence joins TRBV2 and TRBJ1-2; D remains unclear. This CDR3 is built from 15 residues. Germline CDR1 SNHLY, CDR2 FYNNEI. The V gene lost 1 base and the J gene lost 8 bases, with 17 bases spanning the gap. CDR3 bases: TGTGCCAGCAGTGAAGGAGGCAGCGAGTCCGGGGGCTACACCTTC. Its translation is CASSEGGSESGGYTF.

J is TRBJ1-3 and V is TRBV9; D is unresolved. The CDR3 contains 17 residues. Per the germline V gene, CDR1 is SGDLS and CDR2 is YYNGEE. V shed 0 bases and J shed 0 bases, with 13 bases lying between them. CDR3 sequence: CASSVAPPENSGNTIYF. The CDR3 nucleotides are TGTGCCAGCAGCGTAGCACCCCCGGAGAACTCTGGAAACACCATATATTTT.

Only one count was recorded for this clone. This chain joins TRBV10-3 and TRBJ2-3, with D possibly TRBD2 on 5 matching bases. The CDR3 has 13 amino acids. The V gene lost 0 bases and the J gene lost 6 bases, with 7 bases spanning the gap. Looked up from germline, CDR1 is ENHRY and CDR2 is SYGVKD. The CDR3 protein is CAISESREDTQYF. The CDR3 DNA sequence: TGTGCCATCAGTGAGTCGAGGGAGGATACGCAGTATTTT.

The chain has TRBV7-9 and TRBJ2-7, with 9 bases lining up with TRBD2. The germline gives CDR1 SEHNR, CDR2 FQNEAQ (reference sequence). V dropped 3 bases and J dropped 5; count of bases not matched to a gene: 5. This CDR3 spans 14 amino acids. CDR3 residues: CASSFSGRPNEQYF. The CDR3 DNA reads TGTGCCAGCAGCTTTAGCGGGAGACCTAACGAGCAGTACTTC.

The V and J genes are TRBV2 and TRBJ2-7, with a weak D call TRBD2 (5 bases). Trimming removed 4 bases from V and 2 bases from J, with 6 bases in between. The CDR3 consists of 12 residues. Per the germline V gene, CDR1 is SNHLY and CDR2 is FYNNEI. The CDR3, as DNA: TGTGCCAGCAGTGCGCGGGCCTACGAGCAGTACTTC. This encodes CASSARAYEQYF.

This clone was seen only a few times. The gene calls are TRBV5-6 and TRBJ1-5; D is possibly TRBD1 (5 bases). The V end lost 4 bases, the J end lost 5 bases, and 16 bases lay between the germline ends. The germline V gene encodes CDR1 SGHDT and CDR2 YYEEEE. This CDR3 spans 15 amino acids. CDR3 sequence reads: CASSRGYGGHQPQHF. The CDR3 nucleotides are TGTGCCAGCAGCAGGGGATATGGCGGTCATCAGCCCCAGCATTTT.

About this clone: One end of the junction does not line up with germline, which may come from a read error. This rearrangement joins TRBV7-9 to TRBJ2-7; D perhaps matches TRBD1 (6 bases). The CDR3 is 13 residues long. Germline CDR1 reads SEHNR; CDR2 reads FQNEAQ (reference sequence). CDR3: CSSSLGTNYEQYF. CDR3 nucleotides: TGTTCCAGCAGCCTCGGGACAAACTACGAGCAGTACTTC. Full variable domain (missing parts from reference TRBV7-9 and TRBJ2-7): DTGVSQNPRHKITKRGQNVTFRCDPISEHNRLYWYRQTLGQGPEFLTYFQNEAQLEKSRLLSDRFSAERPKGSFSTLEIQRTEQGDSAMYLCSSSLGTNYEQYFGPGTRLTVT.

This chain connects TRBV19 to TRBJ2-1; tentatively, D is TRBD2 (6 bases). Germline CDR1 LNHDA, CDR2 SQIVND (reference sequence). The CDR3 is 14 amino acids. Trimming took 8 bases from V and 4 from J, leaving 15 bases between them. The CDR3 sequence is CASRRESPYNEQFF. In DNA form, the CDR3 reads TGTGCCAGTCGCCGGGAGTCCCCATACAATGAGCAGTTCTTC.

This clone was seen only once. The J gene is TRBJ1-2, the V gene TRBV5-4, with D perhaps matching TRBD1 (5 bases). Looked up from germline, CDR1 is SGHNT and CDR2 is YYREEE (reference sequence). Trimming shortened V by 2 bases and J by 3 bases, and 11 bases separated the two germline ends. This CDR3 contains 14 residues. This CDR3 reads CASSFIRGDYGYTF. The CDR3, as DNA: TGTGCCAGCAGCTTTATCCGGGGGGACTATGGCTACACCTTC.

The rearrangement links TRBV10-2 to TRBJ2-7; TRBD2 matches 12 bases. Germline V gives CDR1 WSHSY, CDR2 SAAADI. The length of the CDR3 is 16 residues. V trimming: 1 base; J trimming: 4 bases; junction bases outside the gene matches: 5. This CDR3 is CASSELKLAGGYEQYF. Here the CDR3 DNA reads TGCGCCAGCAGTGAGTTGAAACTAGCGGGGGGTTACGAGCAGTACTTC.

This clone was detected only a few times. The J gene is TRBJ2-1, the V gene TRBV9; 10 bases agree with TRBD2. V trimming: 4 bases; J trimming: 3 bases; junction bases outside the gene matches: 10. Germline CDR1 is SGDLS and CDR2 is YYNGEE. The CDR3 is 17 residues long. CDR3 protein: CASSYRGLAGVYNEQFF. The CDR3 coding sequence is TGTGCCAGCAGCTACCGGGGGCTAGCGGGGGTCTACAATGAGCAGTTCTTC.

V and J are TRBV5-5 and TRBJ2-5, with D unclear. V was clipped by 4 bases and J by 2 bases, with 9 bases between them. Germline V gene sequence: CDR1 SGHKS, CDR2 YYEKEE (reference sequence). The CDR3 spans 13 residues. The CDR3 coding sequence is TGTGCCAGCAGCGCCACTACGCAAGAGACCCAGTACTTC. This codes for CASSATTQETQYF.

The V and J genes are TRBV10-3 and TRBJ2-7; tentatively, D is TRBD1 (6 bases). Trimming shortened V by 3 bases and J by 1 base, and 10 bases separated the two germline ends. Germline V gene lookup returns CDR1 ENHRY and CDR2 SYGVKD. The length of the CDR3 is 14 residues. CDR3 in amino acids: CAISETTGSYEQYF. The CDR3 DNA reads TGTGCCATCAGTGAAACTACAGGGTCCTACGAGCAGTACTTC.

This clone was seen more than once but under ten times. The J gene is TRBJ2-4, the V gene TRBV10-3; 7 bases map to TRBD2. CDR3 size: 17 residues. Losses at the gene ends were 6 bases for V and 6 bases for J; bases not matched to a gene: 17. Germline-derived CDR1 and CDR2 are ENHRY and SYGVKD. The CDR3 spells CAISETSGGSSVNIQYF. The CDR3 DNA reads as TGTGCCATCAGCGAGACCTCGGGCGGGAGTTCGGTAAACATTCAGTACTTC.